The sequence of this T cell receptor (beta chain) was determined in a study of vaccination effects on CD4 cells after COVID-19 (dated by TCRdb to the early 2020s). Notes on the research overall: In the ViraFEST assay, PBMC were stimulated with viral peptide pools, and TCR sequencing was then used to find antigen-specific CD4+ T cell clonotypes based on their expansion. In a couple of convalescent patients, pre-vaccine samples were collected 16 days and one week ahead of the first dose, 142 and 148 days after COVID-19 diagnosis. Some 2.2 million PBMC per well were cultured in IMDM with about 4.5% human AB serum, 9 to 10 IU/ml IL-2 and gentamicin, plus 10 ug/ml peptides. The study compared SARS-CoV-2 spike-specific CD4+ TCR repertoires before and after mRNA vaccination in COVID-19 convalescent patients and infection-naive vaccine recipients. Altogether, approximately 10 COVID-19 convalescent patients and several SARS-CoV-2-naive healthy vaccine recipients made up the full study. In the study, cultures from other donors were sequenced using the Oncomine TCR Beta short-read assay on an Illumina iSeq 100. Two doses of either the BNT162b2 or the mRNA-1273 mRNA SARS-CoV-2 vaccine were administered to participants.

Comment on this clone: Its specific antigen is unknown. Qualities for individual bases were not recorded, and no much larger clone is one base off.

The CDR3 runs 11 amino acids, cysteine and phenylalanine included. The only DNA kept is the CDR3, 33 bases in frame from the first base. CDR1 SNHLY and CDR2 FYNNEI are derived from the germline V gene. V and J lose 7 bases and 5 bases, and a span of 9 bases separates them. Results and caveats for the whole study, not just this receptor: In convalescent patients, the post-vaccine spike-reactive repertoire was composed mainly of new vaccine-induced clones that were largely distinct from infection-induced clones. Limitations of the study were the small number of convalescent patients and the absence of early post-infection timepoints. Both infection-induced and vaccine-induced clones contracted markedly at late post-vaccination timepoints, which is consistent with waning T cell responses.

After around 11 days of culture, CD4+ T cells were isolated with the EasySep CD4+ T cell isolation kit. PCR-confirmed SARS-CoV-2 infection had occurred in convalescent patients between March and December 2020, before the Alpha, Beta and Delta variants emerged in the United States. Half of the culture medium was replaced with fresh IL-2-containing medium on days 3 and 7. Unless noted otherwise, every peptide stimulation condition was cultured in triplicate wells. PBMC were separated from whole blood using Ficoll-Paque Plus gradient centrifugation and were then either cryopreserved at -140C or used fresh. The QIAamp micro DNA kit was used to extract genomic DNA from the cultured CD4+ T cells. The library was generated by the immunoSEQ multiplex PCR assay. DNA from the CD4+ T cells that had been cultured and isolated underwent TCR beta CDR3 sequencing. Per the original workflow: The analysis removed non-productive TCR sequences, trimmed reads to the CDR3 region, and retained only CDR3s that were 7 or more amino acids long. The MANAFEST web app was used to pick out antigen-specific clonotypes by comparing their expansion in peptide wells with that in reference cultures. Positive clones required FDR<0.05 expansion versus reference and all other wells, odds ratio above 5, and frequency above 0.1% in two replicate wells. A clonotype was called cross-reactive if it was significantly expanded both in SARS-CoV-2 spike wells and in at least one common cold coronavirus spike condition. Using the stringdist R package, CDR3 similarity was measured by Levenshtein distance, and unrooted trees were constructed with ape in R 3.6.1. Sourced from immuneACCESS, this table was stored by TCRdb with only in-frame sequences that have V and J called. A share of the clones is absent; for the studies checked, an unresolved V gene accounts for under half, and the remainder has no known explanation. That table furnishes V, J and clone size, whereas the DNA furnished D and trimming. The sample profile shows tens of thousands of clones; more than 60% of them were found once. The biggest ten clones account for roughly 25% of the sample.

The material was CD4+ T cells from PBMCs cultured without peptide, obtained before COVID-19 vaccination. The sequence came from a human donor who had a prior SARS-CoV-2 infection. The rearranged chain carries TRBV2 and TRBJ2-7, with the D gene not clear enough to name. The DNA is TGTGCCAGCACGACGTTAGACGAGCAGTACTTC. This codes for CASTTLDEQYF. The full variable domain, completed from the reference TRBV2 and TRBJ2-7 proteins outside the CDR3, reads EPEVTQTPSHQVTQMGQEVILRCVPISNHLYFYWYRQILGQKVEFLVSFYNNEISEKSEIFDDQFSVERPDGSNFTLKIRSTKLEDSAMYFCASTTLDEQYFGPGTRLTVT.